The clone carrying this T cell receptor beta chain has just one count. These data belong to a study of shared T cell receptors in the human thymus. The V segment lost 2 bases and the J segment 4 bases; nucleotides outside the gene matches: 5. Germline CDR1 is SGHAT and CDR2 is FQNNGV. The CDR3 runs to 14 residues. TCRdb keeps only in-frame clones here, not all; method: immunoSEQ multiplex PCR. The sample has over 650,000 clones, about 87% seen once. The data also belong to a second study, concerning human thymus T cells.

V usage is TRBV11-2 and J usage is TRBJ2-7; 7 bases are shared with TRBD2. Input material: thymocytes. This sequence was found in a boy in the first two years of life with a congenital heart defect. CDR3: CASSLPGLLYEQYF. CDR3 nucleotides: TGTGCCAGCAGCTTACCGGGACTACTGTACGAGCAGTACTTC.